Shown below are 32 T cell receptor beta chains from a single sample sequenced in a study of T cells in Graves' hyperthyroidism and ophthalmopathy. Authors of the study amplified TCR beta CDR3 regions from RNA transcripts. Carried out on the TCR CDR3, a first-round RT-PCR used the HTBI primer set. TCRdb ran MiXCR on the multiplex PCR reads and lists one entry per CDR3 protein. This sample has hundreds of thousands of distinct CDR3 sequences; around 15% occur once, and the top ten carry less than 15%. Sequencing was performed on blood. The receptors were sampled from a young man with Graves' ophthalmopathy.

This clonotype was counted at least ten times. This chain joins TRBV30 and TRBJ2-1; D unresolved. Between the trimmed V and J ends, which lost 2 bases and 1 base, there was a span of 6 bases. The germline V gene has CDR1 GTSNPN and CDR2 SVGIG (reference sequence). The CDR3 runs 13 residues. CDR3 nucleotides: TGTGCCTGGAGTAGCTTGTCCTACAATGAGCAGTTCTTC. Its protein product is CAWSSLSYNEQFF.

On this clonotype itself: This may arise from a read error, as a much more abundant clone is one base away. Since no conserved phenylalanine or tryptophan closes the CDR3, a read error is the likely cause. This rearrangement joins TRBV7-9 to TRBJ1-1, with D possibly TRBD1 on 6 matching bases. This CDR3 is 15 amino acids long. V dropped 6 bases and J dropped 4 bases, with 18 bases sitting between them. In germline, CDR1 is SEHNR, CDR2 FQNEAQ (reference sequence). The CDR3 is CASSPRGFSRTEAFL. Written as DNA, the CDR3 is TGTGCCAGCAGTCCGAGGGGGTTTAGTCGCACTGAAGCTTTCCTT.

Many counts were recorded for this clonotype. The CDR3 here is CASSEHGGRGPGELFF. The CDR3 DNA sequence: TGTGCCAGCAGTGAACACGGCGGGAGAGGGCCCGGGGAGCTGTTTTTT. The chain links TRBV6-1 to TRBJ2-2; 7 bases match TRBD2. CDR3 length: 16 residues. Germline V CDR1 and CDR2: MNHNS, SASEGT. The ends lost 2 bases at V and 6 bases at J; junction bases unmatched: 9.

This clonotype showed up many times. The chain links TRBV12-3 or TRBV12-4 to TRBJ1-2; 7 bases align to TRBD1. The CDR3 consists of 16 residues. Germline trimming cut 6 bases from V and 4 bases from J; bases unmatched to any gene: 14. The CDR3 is CASSDTQGGYGYGYTF. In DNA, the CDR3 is TGTGCCAGCAGCGACACTCAGGGGGGCTATGGCTATGGCTACACCTTC.

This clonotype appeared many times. The CDR3 sequence is CASSLGYYGYTF. The CDR3 DNA sequence: TGCGCCAGCAGCTTGGGCTACTATGGCTACACCTTC. V gene TRBV5-1 combines with J gene TRBJ1-2; D not resolved. Trimming removed 0 bases from V and 3 bases from J, with 3 bases in between. This CDR3 has 12 residues. Germline values: CDR1 SGHRS, CDR2 YFSETQ.

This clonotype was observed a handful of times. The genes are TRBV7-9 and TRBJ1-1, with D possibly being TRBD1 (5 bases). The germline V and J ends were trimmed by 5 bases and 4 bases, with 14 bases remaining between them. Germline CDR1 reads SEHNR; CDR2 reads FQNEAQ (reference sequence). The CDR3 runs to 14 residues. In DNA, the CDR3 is TGTGCCAGCAGCCCACAAGGGGTTACCACTGAAGCTTTCTTT. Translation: CASSPQGVTTEAFF.

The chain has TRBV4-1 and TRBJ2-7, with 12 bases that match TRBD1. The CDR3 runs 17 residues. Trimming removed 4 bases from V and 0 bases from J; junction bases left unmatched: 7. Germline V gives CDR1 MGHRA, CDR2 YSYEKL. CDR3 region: CASSPPGTGGSSYEQYF. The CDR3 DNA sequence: TGCGCCAGCAGCCCTCCTGGGACAGGGGGCTCCTCCTACGAGCAGTACTTC.

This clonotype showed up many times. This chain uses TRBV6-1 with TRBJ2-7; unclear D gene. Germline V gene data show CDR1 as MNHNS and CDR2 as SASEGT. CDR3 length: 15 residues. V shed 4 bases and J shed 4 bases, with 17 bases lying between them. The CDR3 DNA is TGTGCCAGCAGTGTCCTCCCGGACGTCCCTTACGAGCAGTACTTC. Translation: CASSVLPDVPYEQYF.

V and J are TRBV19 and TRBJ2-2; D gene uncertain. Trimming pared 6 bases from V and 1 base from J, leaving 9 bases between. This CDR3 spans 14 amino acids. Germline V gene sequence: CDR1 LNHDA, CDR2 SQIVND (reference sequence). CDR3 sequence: CASRLVGNTGELFF. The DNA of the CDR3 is TGTGCCAGTAGATTGGTAGGGAACACCGGGGAGCTGTTTTTT. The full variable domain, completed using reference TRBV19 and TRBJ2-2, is DGGITQSPKYLFRKEGQNVTLSCEQNLNHDAMYWYRQDPGQGLRLIYYSQIVNDFQKGDIAEGYSVSREKKESFPLTVTSAQKNPTAFYLCASRLVGNTGELFFGEGSRLTVL.

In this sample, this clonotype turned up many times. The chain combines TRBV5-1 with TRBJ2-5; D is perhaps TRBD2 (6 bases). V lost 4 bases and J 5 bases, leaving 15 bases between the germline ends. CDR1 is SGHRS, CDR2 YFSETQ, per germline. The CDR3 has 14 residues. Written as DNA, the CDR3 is TGCGCCAGCAGCCCCGCGGGATGGCTGGAGACCCAGTACTTC. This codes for CASSPAGWLETQYF.

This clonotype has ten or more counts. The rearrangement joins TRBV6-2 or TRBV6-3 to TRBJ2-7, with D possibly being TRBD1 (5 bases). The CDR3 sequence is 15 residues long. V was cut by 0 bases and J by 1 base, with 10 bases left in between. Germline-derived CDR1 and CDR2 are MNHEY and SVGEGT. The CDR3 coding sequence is TGTGCCAGCAGTTACTCCGCAGGGCCATCCTACGAGCAGTACTTC. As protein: CASSYSAGPSYEQYF.

In nucleotides, the CDR3 is TGTGCCACCCCTTTCACTGAAGCTTTCTTT. It encodes CATPFTEAFF. The chain links TRBV6-1 to TRBJ1-1; D gene ambiguous. The germline V and J ends were trimmed by 10 bases and 4 bases, with 7 bases remaining between them. The CDR3 spans 10 residues. Germline loops: CDR1 MNHNS, CDR2 SASEGT.

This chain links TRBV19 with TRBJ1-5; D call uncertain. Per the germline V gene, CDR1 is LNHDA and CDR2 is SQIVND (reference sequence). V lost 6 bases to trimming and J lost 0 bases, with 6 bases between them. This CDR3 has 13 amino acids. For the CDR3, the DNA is TGTGCCAGTAGGGGTGGTAGCAATCAGCCCCAGCATTTT. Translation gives CASRGGSNQPQHF.

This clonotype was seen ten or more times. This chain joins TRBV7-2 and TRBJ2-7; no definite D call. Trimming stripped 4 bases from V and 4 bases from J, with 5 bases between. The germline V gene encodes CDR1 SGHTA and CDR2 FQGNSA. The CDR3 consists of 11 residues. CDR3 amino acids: CASSSQYEQYF. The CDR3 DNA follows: TGTGCCAGCAGCTCTCAATACGAGCAGTACTTC.

CDR3 region: CASSHYQELSGANVLTF. CDR3 nucleotide sequence: TGTGCCAGCTCACACTACCAGGAATTGTCTGGGGCCAACGTCCTGACTTTC. This chain uses TRBV18 with TRBJ2-6; D is unresolved. Trimming took off 4 bases at V and 1 base at J, with 14 bases between the two ends. The CDR3 spans 17 residues. Germline V gives CDR1 KGHSH, CDR2 LQKENI.

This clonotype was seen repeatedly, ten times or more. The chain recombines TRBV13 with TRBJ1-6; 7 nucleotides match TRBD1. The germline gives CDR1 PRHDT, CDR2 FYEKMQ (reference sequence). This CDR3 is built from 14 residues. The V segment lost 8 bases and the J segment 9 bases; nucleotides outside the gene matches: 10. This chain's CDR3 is CASLRTGESSPLHF. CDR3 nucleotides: TGTGCCAGCTTGCGTACAGGGGAGTCTTCACCCCTCCACTTT.

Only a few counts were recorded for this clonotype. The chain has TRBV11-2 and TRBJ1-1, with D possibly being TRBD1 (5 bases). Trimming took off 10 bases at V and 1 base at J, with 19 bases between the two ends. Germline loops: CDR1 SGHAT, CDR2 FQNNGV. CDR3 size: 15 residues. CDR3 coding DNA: TGTGCCACCTCTAAGGGGTTATCGTCGAACACTGAAGCTTTCTTT. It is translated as CATSKGLSSNTEAFF.

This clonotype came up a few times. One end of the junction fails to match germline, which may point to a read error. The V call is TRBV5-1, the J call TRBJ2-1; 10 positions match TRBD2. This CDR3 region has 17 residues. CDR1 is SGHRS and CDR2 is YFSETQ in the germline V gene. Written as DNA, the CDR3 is TGCGTCAGCAGCTTGGGTGTACTAGCGGGATCCTACAATGAGCAGTTCTTC. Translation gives CVSSLGVLAGSYNEQFF.

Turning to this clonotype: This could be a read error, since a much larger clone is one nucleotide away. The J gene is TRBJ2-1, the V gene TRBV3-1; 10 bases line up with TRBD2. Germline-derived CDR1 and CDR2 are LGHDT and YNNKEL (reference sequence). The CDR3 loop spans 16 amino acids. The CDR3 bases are TGTGCCAGCAGCCAAATACTAGCGGGGCGCTACAGTGAGCAGTTCTTC. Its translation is CASSQILAGRYSEQFF.

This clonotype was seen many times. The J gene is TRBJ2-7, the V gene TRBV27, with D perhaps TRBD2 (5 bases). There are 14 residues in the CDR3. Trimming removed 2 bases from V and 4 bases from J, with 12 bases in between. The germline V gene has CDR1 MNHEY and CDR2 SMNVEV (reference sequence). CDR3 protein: CASSLVGRRYEQYF. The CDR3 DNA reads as TGTGCCAGCAGTTTAGTAGGGCGGAGGTACGAGCAGTACTTC.

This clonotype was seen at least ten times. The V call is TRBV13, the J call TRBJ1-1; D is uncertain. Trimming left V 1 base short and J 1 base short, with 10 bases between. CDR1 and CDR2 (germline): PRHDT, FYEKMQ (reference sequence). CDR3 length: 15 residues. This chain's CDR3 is CASSLAWEPNTEAFF. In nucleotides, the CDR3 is TGTGCCAGCAGCTTAGCCTGGGAACCGAACACTGAAGCTTTCTTT. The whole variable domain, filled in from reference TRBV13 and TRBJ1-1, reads AAGVIQSPRHLIKEKRETATLKCYPIPRHDTVYWYQQGPGQDPQFLISFYEKMQSDKGSIPDRFSAQQFSDYHSELNMSSLELGDSALYFCASSLAWEPNTEAFFGQGTRLTVV.

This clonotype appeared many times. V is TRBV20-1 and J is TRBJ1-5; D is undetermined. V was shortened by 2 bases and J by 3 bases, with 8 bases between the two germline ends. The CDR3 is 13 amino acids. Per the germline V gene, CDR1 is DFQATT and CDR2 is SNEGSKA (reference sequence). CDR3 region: CSARISDNQPQHF. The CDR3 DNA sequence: TGCAGTGCTAGAATCAGTGACAATCAGCCCCAGCATTTT.

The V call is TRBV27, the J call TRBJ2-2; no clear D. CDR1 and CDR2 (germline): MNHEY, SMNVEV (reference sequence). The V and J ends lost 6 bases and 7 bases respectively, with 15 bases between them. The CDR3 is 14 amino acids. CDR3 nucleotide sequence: TGTGCCAGCAGCTCTGGTTTAGCCGGCGGGGAGCTGTTTTTT. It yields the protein CASSSGLAGGELFF.

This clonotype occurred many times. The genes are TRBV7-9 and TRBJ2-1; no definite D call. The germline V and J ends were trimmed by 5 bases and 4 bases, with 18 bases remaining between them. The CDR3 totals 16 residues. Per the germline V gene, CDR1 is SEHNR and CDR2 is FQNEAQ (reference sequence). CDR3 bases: TGTGCCAGCAGCCCCTTAGCCACTTCAGCTTACAATGAGCAGTTCTTC. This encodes CASSPLATSAYNEQFF.

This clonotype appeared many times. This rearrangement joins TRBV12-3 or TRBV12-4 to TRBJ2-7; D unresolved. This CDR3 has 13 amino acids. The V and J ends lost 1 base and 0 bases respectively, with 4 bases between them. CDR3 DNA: TGTGCCAGCAGTTTAGACTACTCCTACGAGCAGTACTTC. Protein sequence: CASSLDYSYEQYF.

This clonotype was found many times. DNA for the CDR3: TGTGCCAGCAGCACCAGGGGGAATGAGCAGTTCTTC. Its protein product is CASSTRGNEQFF. The chain combines TRBV7-2 with TRBJ2-1, with TRBD1 matching 7 bases. There are 12 residues in the CDR3. V was pared by 5 bases and J by 7 bases, with 2 bases of the junction left unmatched. CDR1 is SGHTA and CDR2 is FQGNSA in the germline V gene. Using reference TRBV7-2 and TRBJ2-1 for the parts outside the CDR3, the full variable domain is GAGVSQSPSNKVTEKGKDVELRCDPISGHTALYWYRQSLGQGLEFLIYFQGNSAPDKSGLPSDRFSAERTGGSVSTLTIQRTQQEDSAVYLCASSTRGNEQFFGPGTRLTVL.

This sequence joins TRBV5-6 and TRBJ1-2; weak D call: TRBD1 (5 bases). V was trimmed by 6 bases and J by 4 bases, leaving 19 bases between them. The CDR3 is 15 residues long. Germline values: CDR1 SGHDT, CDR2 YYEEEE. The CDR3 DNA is TGTGCCAGCACCCTGGCGGGGGACGGGGGCTATGGCTACACCTTC. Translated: CASTLAGDGGYGYTF. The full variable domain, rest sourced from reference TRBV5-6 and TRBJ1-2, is DAGVTQSPTHLIKTRGQQVTLRCSPKSGHDTVSWYQQALGQGPQFIFQYYEEEERQRGNFPDRFSGHQFPNYSSELNVNALLLGDSALYLCASTLAGDGGYGYTFGSGTRLTVV.

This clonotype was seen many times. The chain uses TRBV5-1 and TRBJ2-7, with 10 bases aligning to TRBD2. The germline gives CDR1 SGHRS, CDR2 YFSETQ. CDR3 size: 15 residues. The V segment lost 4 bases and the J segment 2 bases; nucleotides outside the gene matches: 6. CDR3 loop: CASSPPGLATYEQYF. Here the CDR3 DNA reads TGCGCCAGCAGCCCTCCGGGACTAGCGACCTACGAGCAGTACTTC.

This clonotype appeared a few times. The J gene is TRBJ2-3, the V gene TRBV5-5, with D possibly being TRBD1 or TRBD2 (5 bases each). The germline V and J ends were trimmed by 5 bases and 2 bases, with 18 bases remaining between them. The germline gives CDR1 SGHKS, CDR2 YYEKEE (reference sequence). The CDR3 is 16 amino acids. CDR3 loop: CASSESGTRATDTQYF. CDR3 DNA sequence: TGTGCCAGCAGTGAATCTGGGACCCGGGCCACAGATACGCAGTATTTT.

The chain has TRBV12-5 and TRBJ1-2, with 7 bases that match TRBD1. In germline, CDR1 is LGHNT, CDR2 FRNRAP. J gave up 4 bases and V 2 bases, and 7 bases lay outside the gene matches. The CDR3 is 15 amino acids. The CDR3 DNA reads TGTGCTAGTGGTTTGCCTGACAGGGTAATCTATGGCTACACCTTC. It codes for CASGLPDRVIYGYTF. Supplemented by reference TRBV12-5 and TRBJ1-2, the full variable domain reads DARVTQTPRHKVTEMGQEVTMRCQPILGHNTVFWYRQTMMQGLELLAYFRNRAPLDDSGMPKDRFSAEMPDATLATLKIQPSEPRDSAVYFCASGLPDRVIYGYTFGSGTRLTVV.

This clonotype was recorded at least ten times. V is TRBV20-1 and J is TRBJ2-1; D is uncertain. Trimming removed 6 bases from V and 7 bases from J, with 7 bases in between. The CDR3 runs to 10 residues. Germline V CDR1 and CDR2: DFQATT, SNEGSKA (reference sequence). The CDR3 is CSAGVNEQFF. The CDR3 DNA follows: TGCAGTGCAGGAGTAAATGAGCAGTTCTTC.

CDR3 sequence (DNA): TGCAGCGTTGAAGCTAGACAGGGGTCGGGCGGGGAGCTGTTTTTT. Encoded protein: CSVEARQGSGGELFF. The rearrangement links TRBV29-1 to TRBJ2-2, with 8 positions matching TRBD1. Germline V CDR1 and CDR2: SQVTM, ANQGSEA. Trimming took 1 base from V and 7 from J; bases not matched to a gene: 8. There are 15 residues in the CDR3.